Listed below are T cell receptor beta chains from one sample, sequenced in a study of OX40 agonist ivuxolimab in advanced cancers. Sequencing was performed with immunoSEQ multiplex PCR; in TCRdb, only in-frame clones are kept and a portion is missing. The data show approximately 100,000 clones, around 85% seen once. The sequencing here drew on CD4+ or CD8+ T cells sorted from blood, taken in a trial of the OX40 agonist ivuxolimab. These receptor sequences come from an adult with an advanced solid tumor such as melanoma, head and neck, liver or kidney cancer. Both conserved end residues are part of each CDR3. A D gene is named only where the DNA matches it firmly. Some rows mark clone size as missing; the rest say once, few, many or name a class of expanded clone.

j_call,v_call,cdr3_length,d_call,clone_size,cdr3_aa,cdr3_nt
TRBJ2-7,TRBV7-8,12,NA,NA,CASSLPYGEQYF,TGTGCCAGCAGCTTACCCTACGGAGAGCAGTACTTC
TRBJ2-2,TRBV10-3,13,NA,NA,CAISPTDPGELFF,TGTGCCATCAGTCCGACAGATCCCGGGGAGCTGTTTTTT
TRBJ2-1,TRBV19,16,NA,few,CASSYPQTTSYNEQFF,TGTGCCAGTAGTTACCCCCAGACGACATCCTACAATGAGCAGTTCTTC
TRBJ2-7,TRBV7-9,15,NA,few,CASSSNPGLAYEQYF,TGTGCCAGCAGTTCTAATCCGGGACTGGCCTACGAGCAGTACTTC
TRBJ1-4,TRBV5-8,11,NA,once,CASSSWEKLFF,TGTGCCAGCAGCTCGTGGGAAAAACTGTTTTTT
TRBJ2-3,TRBV6-5,14,NA,NA,CASSYGGSADTQYF,TGTGCCAGCAGTTACGGTGGGAGTGCAGATACGCAGTATTTT
TRBJ2-7,TRBV28,14,NA,NA,CASSFRDISYEQYF,TGTGCCAGCAGCTTCCGGGACATATCCTACGAGCAGTACTTC
TRBJ2-5,TRBV14,13,NA,once,CASSHQRGETQYF,TGTGCCAGCAGCCACCAAAGGGGGGAGACCCAGTACTTC
TRBJ2-5,TRBV27,12,NA,NA,CASSFSGETQYF,TGTGCCAGCAGTTTCTCAGGAGAGACCCAGTACTTC
TRBJ2-7,TRBV4-3,15,NA,NA,CASSQELGGSYEQYF,TGCGCCAGCAGCCAAGAACTAGGGGGCTCCTACGAGCAGTACTTC
TRBJ2-7,TRBV7-8,15,TRBD2,NA,CASSLSGNPSYEQYF,TGTGCCAGCAGCTTGAGCGGGAACCCCTCCTACGAGCAGTACTTC
TRBJ2-2,TRBV28,15,TRBD2,NA,CASRNTAGADGELFF,TGTGCCAGCAGGAATACCGCGGGAGCTGACGGGGAGCTGTTTTTT
TRBJ2-7,TRBV28,16,TRBD2,NA,CASSLDRTSDSYEQYF,TGTGCCAGCAGTTTAGACCGGACTAGCGATTCCTACGAGCAGTACTTC
TRBJ2-4,TRBV6-6,14,NA,NA,CASTSIGGRNIQYF,TGTGCCAGCACCTCGATTGGGGGGCGGAACATTCAGTACTTC
TRBJ2-3,TRBV16,13,NA,NA,CASSLLAGDTQYF,TGTGCCAGCAGCCTTTTAGCTGGAGATACGCAGTATTTT
TRBJ2-7,TRBV4-3,13,NA,NA,CASSQGVVYEQYF,TGCGCCAGCAGCCAAGGGGTCGTCTACGAGCAGTACTTC
TRBJ2-3,TRBV19,16,NA,NA,CASSPLVAENTDTQYF,TGTGCCAGTAGCCCCTTGGTAGCGGAGAATACAGATACGCAGTATTTT
TRBJ1-2,TRBV11-1,12,NA,NA,CASSNGLRLFTF,TGTGCCAGCAGCAACGGACTCCGACTCTTCACCTTC
TRBJ1-1,TRBV5-1,14,NA,NA,CASRRAYVRTEAFF,TGCGCCAGCAGACGTGCGTACGTGAGGACTGAAGCTTTCTTT
TRBJ2-7,TRBV1,16,NA,NA,CTSSQFWSGASYEQYF,TGCACCAGCAGCCAATTTTGGAGCGGGGCCTCCTACGAGCAGTACTTC
TRBJ2-3,TRBV27,14,NA,NA,CASKKEGPTDTQYF,TGTGCCAGCAAAAAGGAGGGCCCCACAGATACGCAGTATTTT
TRBJ1-1,TRBV13,15,NA,NA,CASSLAWSGGTEAFF,TGTGCCAGCAGCTTGGCGTGGTCGGGCGGCACTGAAGCTTTCTTT
TRBJ2-1,TRBV5-1,15,NA,NA,CASSLVGGSYNEQFF,TGCGCCAGCAGCTTGGTGGGGGGCTCTTACAATGAGCAGTTCTTC
TRBJ2-7,TRBV5-6,11,NA,NA,CASSLDYEQYF,TGTGCCAGCAGCTTGGACTACGAGCAGTACTTC
TRBJ2-3,TRBV19,15,NA,NA,CASSISSRSTDTQYF,TGTGCCAGTAGTATTTCTAGCAGAAGCACAGATACGCAGTATTTT
TRBJ1-2,TRBV27,14,TRBD1,NA,CASSPTGQVYGYTF,TGTGCCAGCAGTCCAACTGGACAGGTCTATGGCTACACCTTC
TRBJ2-7,TRBV13,11,NA,NA,CASSYLYEQYF,TGTGCCAGCAGTTACCTTTACGAGCAGTACTTC
TRBJ2-5,TRBV7-8,15,NA,NA,CASSFGPEGQETQYF,TGTGCCAGCAGCTTTGGTCCGGAGGGGCAAGAGACCCAGTACTTC
TRBJ2-5,TRBV27,14,NA,NA,CASSSWLQQETQYF,TGTGCCAGCAGTTCATGGCTACAGCAAGAGACCCAGTACTTC
TRBJ2-7,TRBV19,16,TRBD2,few,CASSIDLLAVSGEQYF,TGTGCCAGTAGTATAGATCTGCTAGCGGTCTCAGGGGAGCAGTACTTC
TRBJ2-7,TRBV30,16,TRBD2,NA,CAWSSPGGDKAYEQYF,TGTGCCTGGAGTTCCCCGGGGGGGGATAAGGCCTACGAGCAGTACTTC
TRBJ1-1,TRBV6-5,14,NA,NA,CASRYTLRDTEAFF,TGTGCCAGCAGATATACCCTCCGGGACACTGAAGCTTTCTTT
TRBJ2-7,TRBV13,13,TRBD2,once,CASSLGLALEQYF,TGTGCCAGCAGCTTAGGACTAGCGCTCGAGCAGTACTTC
TRBJ1-5,TRBV5-4,13,NA,once,CASSLDDNQPQHF,TGTGCCAGCAGCTTGGACGATAATCAGCCCCAGCATTTT
TRBJ2-7,TRBV7-8,13,NA,NA,CASSSRTGYEQYF,TGTGCCAGCAGCTCACGGACGGGCTACGAGCAGTACTTC
TRBJ1-1,TRBV2,16,TRBD1,NA,CASTTSQGPTHTEAFF,TGTGCCAGCACTACATCACAGGGGCCTACCCACACTGAAGCTTTCTTT
TRBJ2-2,TRBV25-1,17,NA,NA,CASSADLRDSPDGELFF,TGTGCCAGCAGTGCAGACTTGCGGGACTCCCCGGATGGGGAGCTGTTTTTT
TRBJ1-1,TRBV6-4,14,NA,NA,CASSEGPFDTEAFF,TGTGCCAGCAGTGAAGGACCTTTTGACACTGAAGCTTTCTTT
TRBJ1-4,TRBV7-9,17,NA,NA,CASSLAPFGGIGGQLFF,TGTGCCAGCAGCTTAGCCCCATTTGGGGGGATCGGAGGTCAACTGTTTTTT
TRBJ2-3,TRBV7-2,15,NA,NA,CASSLAAVELNTQYF,TGTGCCAGCAGCTTAGCAGCAGTCGAATTGAATACGCAGTATTTT
TRBJ2-5,TRBV11-3,15,TRBD2,NA,CASSLNCGGQETQYF,TGTGCCAGCAGCTTAAATTGCGGGGGCCAAGAGACCCAGTACTTC
TRBJ2-7,TRBV30,12,NA,NA,CAWNKDSYEQYF,TGTGCCTGGAATAAGGACTCCTACGAGCAGTACTTC
TRBJ2-7,TRBV7-2,13,NA,NA,CASSFQSSPEQYF,TGTGCCAGCAGCTTTCAGTCCAGCCCCGAGCAGTACTTC
TRBJ2-7,TRBV28,13,NA,NA,CASNPVSLHEQYF,TGTGCCAGCAATCCGGTCAGTCTCCACGAGCAGTACTTC
TRBJ2-7,TRBV7-2,13,NA,NA,CASSKEQPYEQYF,TGTGCCAGCAGCAAAGAGCAGCCCTACGAGCAGTACTTC
TRBJ2-7,TRBV11-2,14,TRBD1,NA,CASSLDGQGGEQYF,TGTGCCAGCAGCTTAGACGGACAGGGGGGCGAGCAGTACTTC
TRBJ2-4,TRBV4-1,15,NA,once,CASSQLGIAKNIQYF,TGCGCCAGCAGCCAATTGGGGATCGCCAAAAACATTCAGTACTTC
TRBJ1-1,TRBV30,13,NA,NA,CAWSVLRGTEAFF,TGTGCCTGGAGTGTCCTAAGGGGCACTGAAGCTTTCTTT
TRBJ1-2,TRBV6-6,16,NA,once,CASSQSWDLLGYGYTF,TGTGCCAGCAGCCAATCATGGGACCTCCTGGGGTATGGCTACACCTTC
TRBJ1-1,TRBV6-6,14,TRBD1,NA,CASSYGQVNTEAFF,TGTGCCAGCAGTTACGGACAGGTAAACACTGAAGCTTTCTTT
TRBJ2-1,TRBV9,17,TRBD2,NA,CASSEGKLAGAWYEQFF,TGTGCCAGCAGCGAGGGGAAACTAGCGGGAGCATGGTATGAGCAGTTCTTC